A single sample gave rise to the 25 T cell receptor beta chains below, sequenced in a study of blood T cells in healthy people across ages. For the second PCR, which ran for about 7 to 11 cycles, a sample-barcoded 5' primer and a J-beta primer mix were used. TCRdb redid the calling of the 5' RACE reads with MiXCR, one entry per CDR3 protein. Here the sample spans 540,000 or so distinct CDR3 sequences, about 26% being singletons. Sequenced material: blood. All receptors come from a woman between 65 and 79 years old in good health.

This clonotype was counted a few times. The rearrangement joins TRBV14 to TRBJ2-7; D is unclear. Germline V gene data show CDR1 as SGHDN and CDR2 as FVKESK. The ends were cut back, 8 bases at V and 4 bases at J, with 12 bases in the middle. This CDR3 is 12 amino acids long. The CDR3 is CASGRSNYEQYF. The CDR3 region has the DNA TGTGCCAGCGGCAGATCAAATTACGAGCAGTACTTC.

This clonotype was seen a handful of times. The rearrangement uses TRBV7-9 and TRBJ2-5; D is ambiguous. The germline V gene encodes CDR1 SEHNR and CDR2 FQNEAQ (reference sequence). Trimming removed 2 bases at V and 5 bases at J, with 15 bases between. The CDR3 totals 15 residues. The CDR3 region is CASSLFSPVLETQYF. Written as DNA, the CDR3 is TGTGCCAGCAGCTTATTTAGCCCGGTATTGGAGACCCAGTACTTC.

This clonotype showed up many times. The rearrangement links TRBV4-2 to TRBJ1-3; 8 bases align to TRBD1. The CDR3 covers 15 residues. J was trimmed by 6 bases and V by 3 bases; bases with no gene match: 7. In germline, CDR1 is LGHNA, CDR2 YNFKEQ. The DNA for the CDR3 is TGTGCCAGCAGCCAGATACAGGGGGAAGAAAACACCATATATTTT. As protein: CASSQIQGEENTIYF.

This clonotype appeared a few times. The chain is built from TRBV20-1 and TRBJ2-4; 9 bases map to TRBD1. CDR1 is DFQATT and CDR2 is SNEGSKA in the germline V gene (reference sequence). J lost 7 bases, V lost 3 bases, and 10 bases had no gene match. The CDR3 spans 15 residues. DNA of the CDR3: TGCAGTGCTAGGATACAGGGGGCCAGGAGGAACATTCAGTACTTC. Its protein product is CSARIQGARRNIQYF.

Only a few counts were recorded for this clonotype. This chain connects TRBV7-2 to TRBJ1-6; D remains ambiguous. The CDR3 length is 15 residues. V was pared by 0 bases and J by 4 bases, with 7 bases between. Looked up from germline, CDR1 is SGHTA and CDR2 is FQGNSA. The CDR3 region is CASSLAGLYNSPLHF. CDR3 bases: TGTGCCAGCAGCTTAGCGGGCCTTTATAATTCACCCCTCCACTTT.

The rearrangement links TRBV5-1 to TRBJ2-6; no clear D. Germline V gene sequence: CDR1 SGHRS, CDR2 YFSETQ. CDR3 length: 17 amino acids. The germline V and J ends were trimmed by 1 base and 2 bases, with 13 bases remaining between them. The CDR3 region is CASSLNSARPGANVLTF. In DNA form, the CDR3 reads TGCGCCAGCAGCTTGAACAGTGCGCGCCCTGGGGCCAACGTCCTGACTTTC.

A few counts support this clonotype. V is TRBV20-1 and J is TRBJ2-1, with TRBD1 as a possible D gene (6 bases). CDR1 and CDR2 from the germline V gene are DFQATT and SNEGSKA (reference sequence). CDR3 length: 12 residues. The CDR3 sequence is CGQLSSYNEQFF. In DNA, the CDR3 is TGCGGACAGCTCAGCTCCTACAATGAGCAGTTCTTC.

The rearrangement links TRBV6-5 to TRBJ2-5, with 10 bases lining up with TRBD2. The J call is in doubt because the DNA end fits TRBJ2-7 better. Per germline, CDR1 MNHEY and CDR2 SVGAGI. CDR3 length equals 14 residues. CDR3 coding DNA: TGTGCCAGCAGGAGACTAGCGGGCTCCTACGAGCAGTACTTC. Translating gives CASRRLAGSYEQYF.

The V call is TRBV9, the J call TRBJ1-6; possibly TRBD1 for D (5 bases). The CDR3 is 15 amino acids. V lost 1 base and J lost 5, with 10 bases in between. Germline CDR1 SGDLS, CDR2 YYNGEE. The chain's CDR3 is CASSVFEGNNSPLHF. The CDR3 region has the DNA TGTGCCAGCAGCGTATTTGAGGGGAATAATTCACCCCTCCACTTT.

This clonotype was observed a single time. V usage is TRBV7-2 and J usage is TRBJ2-5, with 7 positions matching TRBD1. The germline V gene has CDR1 SGHTA and CDR2 FQGNSA. CDR3 length: 16 amino acids. Losses at the gene ends were 5 bases for V and 2 bases for J; bases not matched to a gene: 11. In DNA, the CDR3 is TGTGCCAGCAGCCGGAGGTGGGGACAGACACAAGAGACCCAGTACTTC. Its translation: CASSRRWGQTQETQYF.

The rearrangement links TRBV2 to TRBJ2-1, with D perhaps being TRBD1 or TRBD2 (6 bases each). CDR3 length equals 11 residues. The germline V gene encodes CDR1 SNHLY and CDR2 FYNNEI. The CDR3 nucleotides are TGTGCGGGGGGCCCCTACAATGAGCAGTTCTTC. It translates to CAGGPYNEQFF.

This clonotype was seen many times. The rearrangement uses TRBV7-6 and TRBJ1-2; D is unresolved. Germline assignment: CDR1 SGHVS and CDR2 FNYEAQ. Trimming stripped 3 bases from V and 8 bases from J, with 19 bases between. The CDR3 consists of 15 residues. Written as DNA, the CDR3 is TGTGCCAGCAGCTTTAGCCCAGATCCCTTTGGGGGCTACACCTTC. Translating it yields CASSFSPDPFGGYTF.

This clonotype was observed a few times. This chain connects TRBV20-1 to TRBJ2-1; 8 bases match TRBD1. This CDR3 region has 15 residues. The J segment lost 4 bases and the V segment lost 3 bases, leaving 8 bases of the junction unmatched. The germline V gene encodes CDR1 DFQATT and CDR2 SNEGSKA (reference sequence). CDR3 DNA: TGCAGTGCTAGGCAGCTCGACAGGGGATACAATGAGCAGTTCTTC. The encoded protein is CSARQLDRGYNEQFF.

This chain links TRBV6-2 or TRBV6-3 with TRBJ1-2, with TRBD1 matching over 10 bases. CDR1 is MNHEY and CDR2 is SVGEGT in the germline V gene. Trimming removed 6 bases from V and 2 bases from J; junction bases left unmatched: 9. This CDR3 is built from 16 residues. Written as DNA, the CDR3 is TGTGCCAGCAGATCGACAGGGGGCCGGTTCAACTATGGCTACACCTTC. Translated: CASRSTGGRFNYGYTF.

This chain links TRBV7-6 with TRBJ2-5, with D uncertain. V was trimmed by 8 bases and J by 5 bases, leaving 18 bases between them. This CDR3 is 14 amino acids long. Germline V gene lookup returns CDR1 SGHVS and CDR2 FNYEAQ. The CDR3 nucleotides read TGTGCCAGCGCCCCTAATTCACTGGGGGAGACCCAGTACTTC. This translates into CASAPNSLGETQYF.

V usage is TRBV15 and J usage is TRBJ1-2; D is undetermined. The CDR3 length is 13 residues. Germline CDR1 LNHNV, CDR2 YYDKDF (reference sequence). The V and J ends lost 2 bases and 3 bases respectively, with 7 bases between them. The CDR3 bases are TGTGCCACCAGCAGAAACCGGGACTATGGCTACACCTTC. This gives the protein CATSRNRDYGYTF. The whole variable domain, remainder taken from reference TRBV15 and TRBJ1-2, is DAMVIQNPRYQVTQFGKPVTLSCSQTLNHNVMYWYQQKSSQAPKLLFHYYDKDFNNEADTPDNFQSRRPNTSFCFLDIRSPGLGDTAMYLCATSRNRDYGYTFGSGTRLTVV.

This clonotype was observed a handful of times. The chain combines TRBV5-6 with TRBJ2-5; a weak D match, TRBD2 (5 bases). CDR1 and CDR2 from the germline V gene are SGHDT and YYEEEE. The V and J ends lost 4 bases and 1 base respectively, with 14 bases between them. This CDR3 is 15 amino acids long. CDR3 in amino acids: CASSPLGNLQETQYF. As DNA, the CDR3 is TGTGCCAGCAGCCCCCTCGGGAACCTCCAAGAGACCCAGTACTTC. Together with reference TRBV5-6 and TRBJ2-5, the CDR3 gives the full variable domain: DAGVTQSPTHLIKTRGQQVTLRCSPKSGHDTVSWYQQALGQGPQFIFQYYEEEERQRGNFPDRFSGHQFPNYSSELNVNALLLGDSALYLCASSPLGNLQETQYFGPGTRLLVL.

This chain links TRBV6-6 with TRBJ1-5, with D maybe TRBD1 (5 bases). The V gene lost 2 bases and the J gene lost 0 bases, with 11 bases spanning the gap. Germline lookup yields CDR1 MNHNY and CDR2 SVGAGI (reference sequence). CDR3 length: 16 residues. The CDR3 DNA follows: TGTGCCAGCAGTTACATAGCAGGGACTAGCAATCAGCCCCAGCATTTT. This encodes CASSYIAGTSNQPQHF.

This clonotype has a handful of counts. At one boundary the junction diverges from the germline segment, which might be a read error. The chain links TRBV9 to TRBJ1-2; 7 bases are shared with TRBD1. This CDR3 is 15 amino acids long. Looked up from germline, CDR1 is SGDLS and CDR2 is YYNGEE. CDR3 sequence reads: CASSVATTGDGGYTF. CDR3 nucleotide sequence: TGCGCCAGCAGCGTAGCGACTACAGGGGATGGTGGCTACACCTTC.

The rearrangement uses TRBV21-1 and TRBJ2-5; the DNA was not compared with TRBD2, the D call given in the table. TRBV21-1 is annotated as a pseudogene. The length of the CDR3 is 15 residues. CDR3 in DNA: TGTGCCAGCAGCAAAATCGCGGGGGGTCGGGAGACCCAGTACTTC. Protein: CASSKIAGGRETQYF.

This clonotype was seen at least ten times. This chain joins TRBV5-6 and TRBJ2-5, with D possibly TRBD1 on 5 matching bases. V dropped 0 bases and J dropped 3 bases, with 6 bases sitting between them. Per germline, CDR1 SGHDT and CDR2 YYEEEE. The CDR3 sequence is 13 residues long. CDR3: CASSLVREETQYF. The CDR3 coding sequence is TGTGCCAGCAGCTTGGTCAGGGAAGAGACCCAGTACTTC.

Of note for this clonotype: A junction boundary mismatches the germline segment, possibly from a read error. V usage is TRBV29-1 and J usage is TRBJ2-5, with D uncertain. This CDR3 spans 13 amino acids. In germline, CDR1 is SQVTM, CDR2 ANQGSEA. This chain's CDR3 is CSFPNMYQEAQYF. Written as DNA, the CDR3 is TGCAGTTTTCCAAACATGTACCAAGAGGCCCAGTACTTC.

This clonotype was found many times. The gene calls are TRBV4-3 and TRBJ2-7, with a possible D match to TRBD2 (5 bases). Germline V lookup: CDR1 LGHNA, CDR2 YSLEER. V lost 1 base to trimming and J lost 0 bases, with 7 bases between them. This CDR3 spans 14 amino acids. CDR3 protein: CASSQGGSSYEQYF. CDR3 DNA sequence: TGCGCCAGCAGCCAAGGCGGGTCCTCCTACGAGCAGTACTTC.

The rearrangement links TRBV20-1 to TRBJ2-1, with TRBD2 identical over 7 bases. Germline CDR1 reads DFQATT; CDR2 reads SNEGSKA (reference sequence). The CDR3 length is 15 residues. The V and J ends lost 3 bases and 0 bases, in that order; junction bases with no gene match: 5. CDR3 nucleotide sequence: TGCAGTGCTAGTCCACTAGCGACCTCCTACAATGAGCAGTTCTTC. Translating it yields CSASPLATSYNEQFF.

About this clonotype itself: Mismatch with germline at one junction end may stem from a read error. The V and J genes are TRBV20-1 and TRBJ1-1; D is unresolved. This CDR3 contains 13 residues. Germline lookup yields CDR1 DFQATT and CDR2 SNEGSKA (reference sequence). DNA of the CDR3: TGCGGTGCTAGCAGGTCGGGGAACACTGAAGCTTTCTTT. Translation: CGASRSGNTEAFF.